This T cell receptor (beta chain) was captured in a study of low-dose radiotherapy and immunotherapy resistance in tumors. The table lists this clonotype with many counts. Time point of the sample: before trial treatment. The CDR3 covers 12 residues. Germline values: CDR1 SGHVS, CDR2 FQNEAQ. Trimming pared 5 bases from V and 7 bases from J, leaving 12 bases between. TRAV- and TRBV-specific primers primed first-strand cDNA, covering alpha and beta chains. The PCR that amplified TCRs ran for approximately 18 cycles, relying on a constant-region primer and a V-primer adapter. TCRdb re-derived calls from the reads in MiXCR, one entry per CDR3 protein. The sample lists around 80,000 distinct CDR3 sequences; around 18% were seen once.

This TCR was sampled from a male donor with prostate cancer. Sequencing used PBMCs, obtained before treatment. The chain recombines TRBV7-8 with TRBJ2-7; tentative D call: TRBD2 (5 bases). CDR3 bases: TGTGCCAGCAGCCAATCGGGGTGGGAGCAGTACTTC. This translates into CASSQSGWEQYF.